This T cell receptor beta chain was found in a study of shared clonotypes between healthy human individuals. Study at large: A donor's plate count was three for CD4 naive and three for CD4 memory; CD8 naive had two and CD8 memory one.

Of note for this clone: As yet, its antigen is unknown.

General study results and limits: Generation of non-shared clonotypes was less probable than generation of clonotypes shared by all four donors. Rarefaction analysis demonstrated incomplete sorted-subset sequencing notwithstanding large depth.

V was trimmed by 5 bases and J by 3 bases, leaving 14 bases between them. In germline, CDR1 is LNHDA, CDR2 SQIVND (reference sequence). The CDR3 spans 15 residues. Using immunoSEQ multiplex PCR, the repertoire was profiled, and TCRdb retains in-frame clones only, with some absent. The sample yields about 1 million clones, 70% to 80% seen once. Among the donors, all were Caucasian adults who lived in Nashville, Tennessee. V gene TRBV19 combines with J gene TRBJ1-5; maybe TRBD1 (6 bases). Sequencing used memory CD4+ T cells from PBMCs. Specified subset: CD45RA-negative fraction. The receptor was derived from a man younger than 35 in good health. Some clones in this sample may be carry-over from other donors' samples. Written as DNA, the CDR3 is TGTGCCAGTAGTCCGCTCCGACAGGCCAATCAGCCCCAGCATTTT. The encoded protein is CASSPLRQANQPQHF.